Described below is a single T cell receptor beta chain sequence and its context. Its antigen is not known. One end of the junction fails to match germline, which may point to a read error. The source of the sample is a study of cytomegalovirus exposure and HLA in healthy donors. Study-level findings and limits: 164 TCR beta chains were listed as cytomegalovirus-associated. CMV antigen specificity was confirmed in vitro for a few CMV-associated chains.

Profiling relied on immunoSEQ multiplex PCR, and the TCRdb table lists in-frame clones only, not all of them. Of under 85,000 clones listed, more than 85% are singletons. Germline lookup yields CDR1 SGHNT and CDR2 YYREEE (reference sequence). The CDR3 runs 16 residues. The study drew the donors from its approximately 120-subject validation cohort, separate from the roughly 670-subject first cohort. The sample comprised PBMCs. This chain joins TRBV5-4 and TRBJ2-3; 10 nucleotides line up with TRBD1. This clonotype was obtained from a man between 18 and 29 years old in good health and CMV-seropositive. The CDR3 is CASRLGQGNPPDTQYF. The CDR3 DNA is TGTGCCAGCAGGTTGGGACAGGGGAATCCTCCCGATACGCAGTATTTT.